The clone carrying this TCR beta chain has a single count. The target antigen is unknown. Here immunoSEQ multiplex PCR was the method, and the copy in TCRdb shows in-frame clones only, minus some. The table includes 15,000 to 20,000 clones, approximately 87% detected once. Time point indicated: cycle 4 day 1 (C4D1), after 6 weeks of nivolumab. Each patient's relapse followed autologous stem cell transplantation, and brentuximab vedotin exposure varied. Negative magnetic selection isolated CD4+ T cells from thawed PBMCs. This entry is derived from a study of PD-1 blockade in classical Hodgkin lymphoma. Findings and caveats of the study: Why the repertoires differ is still unclear, perhaps disease activity or prior therapy.

Germline CDR1 is ENHRY and CDR2 is SYGVKD. The V gene end was trimmed by 6 bases and the J gene end by 6 bases; junction bases not matched to a gene: 10. This CDR3 region has 14 residues. Here the sequenced sample was CD4+ T cells from blood, taken before the fourth cycle of nivolumab. The chain has TRBV10-3 and TRBJ2-7; 8 positions match TRBD2. The TCR originated in a human donor with classical Hodgkin lymphoma. For the CDR3, the DNA is TGTGCCATCAGGGACAGCGGGAGCGCAGGCGAGCAGTACTTC. This codes for CAIRDSGSAGEQYF.